The entry below gives a single T cell receptor (beta chain) sequence along with its context. It lacks a known antigen. Per-base qualities were not stored, and no clone one base away is much larger. The cohort comprised more than 550 healthy bone marrow donors. At the time of sampling, all cohort members were nominally healthy, though unrecorded immune exposures were likely present. CMV serostatus was positive for almost 300 and negative for about 50% of the roughly 700 cohort members, and was not recorded for this donor. A peripheral blood sample was collected from each donor, and TCR beta sequencing was performed on peripheral blood mononuclear cells. Genomic DNA extraction from the blood cell samples was performed with the Qiagen DNeasy Blood Extraction Kit. This sample was included in a study of cytomegalovirus exposure and HLA in healthy donors (dated by TCRdb to 2016 to 2017). In the study overall: In an earlier analysis of roughly 500 of the donors, about 260 Gb of sequence data and about 110 million unique TCR beta sequences from about 180 million T cells were reported. Around 320 gigabases of sequencing data and approximately 85 million unique TCR sequences were included in an early release covering about 620 HLA-typed donors. Among the roughly 400 genotyped donors, approximately 76% belonged to the genetic ancestry cluster associated with self-reported Caucasian donors. The study aimed to test whether signatures of past pathogen exposure could be identified by cataloging public T cell receptors. The study used immunosequencing to profile the T cell repertoires of hundreds of subjects and linked those repertoires to cytomegalovirus serostatus. Along with the roughly 670-subject first cohort, a separate validation cohort of 120 different subjects was used. To predict cytomegalovirus infection status, the study brought together high-throughput TCR immunosequencing, statistical association of individual TCRs with disease status, and machine learning. A later analysis re-analyzed previously published TCR beta repertoires from several hundred donors and added high-resolution HLA genotyping to study TCR occurrence patterns. Rather than using new phenotypic data, the later analysis identified candidate immune exposures from TCR beta sequences and from how often those sequences occurred across donors. To decide whether each TCR beta V gene segment behaved as functional or pseudogenic, an earlier analysis of approximately 620 of the donors relied on high-throughput TCR beta sequencing. Donor age, sex, ethnicity and CMV serostatus were compiled together with the repertoire data. In a later genetic analysis, genome-wide SNP genotypes for 398 of the 666 donors were used, and that subset was treated as a discovery cohort. All discovery cohort repertoires had been generated on a single sequencing platform. HLA typing included class I and class II loci at four-digit resolution. Typing coverage varied by locus: roughly 620-640 donors for A, B, C, DRB1 and DQB1; approximately 520 for DQA1; more than 600 for DPA1; under 490 for DPB1. Because of strong linkage in the cohort, roughly five DR-DQ haplotypes were treated as single units for association and clustering. Among some 410 genotyped donors of the cohort, an average of around 240,000 unique TCR beta nucleotide sequences were sequenced per donor, roughly 20% of them non-productive. Findings and caveats that apply to the study as a whole: It was suggested by the authors that the approach could potentially be generalized to other disease states and immunological phenotypes. An earlier analysis of roughly 570 of the donors showed that most TCR beta V segments appeared in productive rearrangements either about 90% or about 30% of the time, which broadly matched IMGT annotations. In a later analysis, TCR association rates were found to vary across HLA loci, with the most associated TCRs seen for DRB1 alleles and the fewest for HLA-C alleles. In vitro tests confirmed that a few of the cytomegalovirus-associated TCR beta chains recognize cytomegalovirus antigens. A cluster of highly shared sequence variants was judged likely to be a technical artifact of the sequencing pipeline. A further reported finding was that TCR beta sequences accurately predicted the HLA-A and HLA-B alleles for most subjects in the first cohort. While some public TCRs were present in many individuals, most TCR sequences turned up only very rarely across donors. HLA typing was unavailable for some donors at each locus, so association tests used only the typed subset. Compared with the roughly 700-donor mean, donors in an Asian-associated ancestry cluster had fewer N-insertions in productive TCRs, according to a later genetic analysis. Sequencing depth was assumed to be roughly uniform across donors in the presence/absence analyses, though that assumption may not hold. In a later analysis, 16,951 TCR beta sequences were associated with specific HLA alleles at a false discovery rate of 0.05. The earlier analysis of about 600 of the donors excluded around 17 rarely observed V segments, including chromosome 9 orphons, because counts were too low. Linkage disequilibrium might explain the correlated functional status among segregating V segments, but an unknown experimental factor could not be ruled out. Most CMV-associated TCR beta chains appeared to be HLA-restricted in a later analysis, and the HLA associations seemed to be driven largely by CMV exposure. The study gave a list of 150 to 200 TCR beta chains associated with cytomegalovirus. V-gene and J-gene trimming of TCR beta chains was associated with a missense DCLRE1C variant in a later genetic analysis, and the association was replicated in an independent cohort. Assigning TCR associations to individual alleles was difficult when HLA alleles, especially DR and DQ, strongly co-occurred. In a later analysis, HLA-associated TCR beta chains showed more clonal expansion and lower generation probabilities than non-associated chains that were equally common. Some IMGT-functional V segments, including TRBV6-2 and TRBV6-3, could not be distinguished by the 87-base-pair reads and were therefore excluded. The classifier was reported to diagnose cytomegalovirus status with high specificity and sensitivity in both the original cohort and the validation cohort. Several of the top co-occurrence clusters appeared to be linked to parvovirus B19, influenza, CMV and Epstein-Barr virus, according to a later analysis. Immune exposure information for the cohort was limited to CMV serostatus. This cohort had only TCR beta chains sequenced, and the lack of alpha or paired-chain data limited which features could be detected.

Trimming takes 1 base from V and 8 bases from J, and the germline ends sit 8 bases apart. Per the germline V gene (reference sequence), LNHDA is the CDR1 and SQIVND is the CDR2. The CDR3 holds 12 amino acids from the cysteine to the phenylalanine. CDR3 DNA is the only sequence kept; it has 36 bases, read in frame from the first base. Library preparation employed the immunoSEQ multiplex PCR assay. For the multiplex PCR, a mixture combining 60 forward primers for TCR Vbeta segments and 13 reverse primers for TCR Jbeta segments was used. A multiplex PCR assay on genomic DNA amplified the CDR3 region of rearranged TCR beta genes. The Illumina HiSeq System was used to sequence the amplified TCR beta libraries as 87-base-pair reads. On the authors' methods: In a later analysis, roughly 80 million unique TCR beta chains were counted across the 650 to 700 repertoires, and roughly 9.9 million of these chains were shared by at least two donors. Raw reads were error-corrected and collapsed into unique sequences by a nearest-neighbor algorithm in which closely related sequences were merged to remove PCR and sequencing errors. To assign V, D and J gene segments, CDR3 sequences were aligned to IMGT reference sequences. For a sequence to be retained, a match of at least six nucleotides was required to both a V gene segment and a J gene segment. Rearrangements were classified as productive when the CDR3 lacked stop codons and remained in frame with V and J, and all other rearrangements were classified as non-productive. Following IMGT convention, CDR3 was defined as the stretch from the second conserved V-encoded cysteine to the conserved J-encoded phenylalanine. In an earlier analysis of approximately 590 of the donors, sequences lacking an unambiguous match to a single V gene segment were excluded. In an earlier analysis of approximately 610 of the donors, V segments were called functional above 56.7% productive rearrangements and were called segregating when the between-donor standard deviation exceeded 5%. A statistical classification framework was built for diagnosing cytomegalovirus status from the catalog of TCR beta chain sequences. A later analysis assigned V and J genes by comparing TCR nucleotide sequences with IMGT/GENE-DB human TR gene sequences. The TCRdist pipeline was used in a later analysis to assign CDR3 sequences and most-parsimonious VDJ recombination scenarios. In a later analysis, each TCR beta chain was defined by its CDR3 amino acid sequence together with its V-gene family, and reads lacking a unique V-gene family were excluded. As a way to deal with suspected cross-contamination and a sequencing artifact, a later analysis dropped approximately 590 nucleotide sequences that were highly shared and had low generation probability. For each public chain, a later analysis derived a clonal expansion index from normalized ranks of inferred template counts within each repertoire. In a later analysis, generation probabilities were computed with a VDJ recombination model fitted to out-of-frame rearrangements, and the resulting probabilities were checked against IGoR. In a later analysis, hypergeometric tests were used to score TCR-TCR, TCR-HLA and TCR-CMV co-occurrence, with a repertoire-size bias correction applied to TCR pairs. A later analysis estimated false discovery rates by permuting HLA or CMV assignments 20 times. In a later analysis, co-occurring TCRs were grouped using DBSCAN, and TCRdist sequence similarity was added for clustering within HLA-allele-positive subsets. Co-occurrence clustering excluded repertoires with fewer than 30,000 or more than 120,000 public chains, plus five with anomalous nucleotide sharing. Not all clones reach the TCRdb copy of this immuneACCESS table, which keeps in-frame sequences only. Checked studies attribute under half of the gap to unresolved V genes and leave the rest unexplained. V, J and clone size reflect that table, while D and trimming were determined from the DNA. Counted in this sample were about 130,000 clones; over 60% of them appeared once. Of the sample, over 0.9% is held by the ten largest clones.

The sequencing input was PBMCs. This chain joins TRBV19 to TRBJ1-2; TRBD1 is possibly the D segment (5 matching bases). The clonotype originates from a human donor in good health. The CDR3 loop reads CASSIGGDGYTF. The nucleotide sequence reads as follows: TGTGCCAGTAGTATAGGGGGGGACGGCTACACCTTC.